Described below is a single T cell receptor (beta chain) sequence and its context. Libraries were prepared by immunoSEQ multiplex PCR; TCRdb keeps only in-frame clonotypes and omits some of them. The sample lists around 270,000 clones; around nine tenths were seen once. V lost 4 bases and J lost 5; bases outside the gene matches: 8. This CDR3 has 15 amino acids. Germline lookup yields CDR1 LGHNA and CDR2 YSLEER. This sample is part of a study of blood T cell repertoires in COVID-19. The sequenced sample consisted of peripheral blood. The genes are TRBV4-3 and TRBJ2-1; 7 bases match TRBD1. This receptor was taken from a man aged 35 to 55 who had recovered from COVID-19. CDR3 amino acids: CASSRSGTANNEQFF. The CDR3 coding sequence is TGCGCCAGCAGCCGCTCCGGGACAGCAAACAATGAGCAGTTCTTC.